The 29 T cell receptor beta chains below come from one sample, sequenced in a study of T cells in Graves' hyperthyroidism and ophthalmopathy. It was RNA transcripts that yielded the amplified TCR beta CDR3 regions. Initially, a first-round RT-PCR of the TCR CDR3 employed the HTBI primer set. A single record per CDR3 protein comes from TCRdb applying MiXCR to the multiplex PCR reads. Among 660,000 or so distinct CDR3 sequences listed, about 45% were seen once. The specimen was peripheral blood or thyroid tissue (not recorded which). The source is an adult man with Graves' disease, either hyperthyroidism or ophthalmopathy (not recorded which).

For this clonotype: This could be a read error, since a much larger clone is one nucleotide away. The V call is TRBV14, the J call TRBJ2-2; the D gene is possibly TRBD1 (6 bases). V lost 5 bases, J lost 6 bases, and 13 bases lay in between. This CDR3 has 14 residues. Germline V CDR1 and CDR2: SGHDN, FVKESK. CDR3 in DNA: TGTGCCAGCAGCGCCCACAGGGTCGCCGGGGAGCTGTTTTTT. It is translated as CASSAHRVAGELFF. Looking up the rest from reference TRBV14 and TRBJ2-2 gives the full variable domain: EAGVTQFPSHSVIEKGQTVTLRCDPISGHDNLYWYRRVMGKEIKFLLHFVKESKQDESGMPNNRFLAERTGGTYSTLKVQPAELEDSGVYFCASSAHRVAGELFFGEGSRLTVL.

This clonotype came up many times. The chain carries TRBV15 and TRBJ2-6, with TRBD2 as a possible D gene (6 bases). The V end was cut by 0 bases, the J end by 4 bases, with 25 bases between. CDR3 size: 21 residues. Germline lookup yields CDR1 LNHNV and CDR2 YYDKDF (reference sequence). CDR3 sequence reads: CATSRDRYRGSRPRGANVLTF. As DNA, the CDR3 is TGTGCCACCAGCAGAGATCGCTATCGGGGGAGCAGACCCAGGGGGGCCAACGTCCTGACTTTC.

This chain joins TRBV7-8 and TRBJ1-6; 7 bases are shared with TRBD1. J gave up 7 bases and V 5 bases, and 8 bases lay outside the gene matches. This CDR3 is built from 15 residues. Germline V gives CDR1 SGHVS, CDR2 FQNEAQ. This chain's CDR3 is CASSQAGTENSPLHF. CDR3 sequence (DNA): TGTGCCAGCAGCCAGGCCGGGACAGAGAATTCACCCCTCCACTTT.

This clonotype was counted at least ten times. The rearrangement joins TRBV2 to TRBJ1-4; TRBD1 is a possible D gene (5 bases). The V end lost 7 bases, the J end lost 7 bases, and 10 bases lay between the germline ends. The CDR3 extends over 12 amino acids. CDR1 is SNHLY, CDR2 FYNNEI, per germline. CDR3 protein: CASNTRVEKLFF. The DNA of the CDR3 is TGTGCCAGCAATACCAGGGTTGAAAAACTGTTTTTT.

The chain couples TRBV20-1 to TRBJ1-1, with D hard to call. This CDR3 has 14 residues. The ends were cut back, 0 bases at V and 0 bases at J, with 8 bases in the middle. Germline V CDR1 and CDR2: DFQATT, SNEGSKA (reference sequence). CDR3 residues: CSARDGEMNTEAFF. As DNA, the CDR3 is TGCAGTGCTAGAGATGGGGAAATGAACACTGAAGCTTTCTTT.

V is TRBV7-6 and J is TRBJ2-7; TRBD1 matches at 10 bases. J gave up 6 bases and V 4 bases, and 9 bases lay outside the gene matches. Per germline, CDR1 SGHVS and CDR2 FNYEAQ. CDR3 length: 15 residues. The DNA for the CDR3 is TGTGCCAGCAGCTCACCGGGACAGGGGCATGCCGAGCAGTACTTC. Translating gives CASSSPGQGHAEQYF.

The table lists this clonotype with many counts. The chain recombines TRBV29-1 with TRBJ2-5; 9 bases are shared with TRBD2. Trimming removed 7 bases from V and 10 bases from J; junction bases left unmatched: 4. Looked up from germline, CDR1 is SQVTM and CDR2 is ANQGSEA. This CDR3 contains 10 residues. CDR3 sequence reads: CSAVAGVQYF. The DNA for the CDR3 is TGCAGCGCCGTAGCGGGAGTCCAGTACTTC.

The chain couples TRBV19 to TRBJ1-1; unclear D gene. CDR3 length equals 13 residues. V lost 5 bases to trimming and J lost 7 bases, with 14 bases between them. In germline, CDR1 is LNHDA, CDR2 SQIVND (reference sequence). The CDR3 nucleotides read TGTGCCAGTAGTGCCGAGACACGAGGTGAAGCTTTCTTT. Protein: CASSAETRGEAFF. Complete variable domain (other parts from reference TRBV19 and TRBJ1-1): DGGITQSPKYLFRKEGQNVTLSCEQNLNHDAMYWYRQDPGQGLRLIYYSQIVNDFQKGDIAEGYSVSREKKESFPLTVTSAQKNPTAFYLCASSAETRGEAFFGQGTRLTVV.

Details on this clonotype: This CDR3 fails to terminate in the conserved phenylalanine or tryptophan, so it likely reflects a read error. This chain links TRBV5-1 with TRBJ1-1, with 7 bases lining up with TRBD1. Unmatched junction bases numbered 9, after V lost 4 bases and J lost 6 bases. Germline V gene data show CDR1 as SGHRS and CDR2 as YFSETQ. This CDR3 is 14 amino acids long. CDR3 region: CASSDRQGRPEAFL. The CDR3 DNA sequence: TGCGCCAGCAGCGACCGACAGGGAAGGCCTGAAGCTTTCCTT.

In this sample, this clonotype turned up a few times. The V call is TRBV25-1, the J call TRBJ1-4; maybe TRBD1 (6 bases). V lost 6 bases to trimming and J lost 10 bases, with 15 bases between them. There are 13 residues in the CDR3. Germline CDR1 is MGHDK and CDR2 is SYGVNS. The CDR3 DNA reads TGTGCCAGCAGCATACAGGGCCCTGGAAAACTGTTTTTT. Amino acids: CASSIQGPGKLFF.

This clonotype occurred once. A read error may produce the germline difference seen at one junction end. V usage is TRBV7-9 and J usage is TRBJ1-3; a possible D gene is TRBD1 (6 bases). The CDR3 has 15 residues. Germline CDR1 reads SEHNR; CDR2 reads FQNEAQ (reference sequence). The CDR3 sequence: CASSHPLDSRNTTYF. CDR3 bases: TGTGCCAGCAGCCACCCGCTGGACAGCCGAAACACCACATATTTT.

The chain joins TRBV24-1 to TRBJ1-2, with 8 nucleotides matching TRBD1. The germline gives CDR1 KGHDR, CDR2 SFDVKD. Losses at the gene ends were 4 bases for V and 5 bases for J; bases not matched to a gene: 8. There are 15 residues in the CDR3. The CDR3 sequence is CATSDSDRVGYGYTF. The CDR3 nucleotides are TGTGCCACCAGTGACTCGGACAGGGTAGGATATGGCTACACCTTC.

The chain couples TRBV19 to TRBJ1-1, with TRBD1 as a possible D gene (5 bases). This CDR3 has 14 residues. CDR1 and CDR2 (germline): LNHDA, SQIVND (reference sequence). Between the trimmed V and J ends, which lost 5 bases and 1 base, there was a span of 11 bases. DNA for the CDR3: TGTGCCAGTAGTCACCACGGGGCGAACACTGAAGCTTTCTTT. Protein: CASSHHGANTEAFF. Drawing the rest from reference TRBV19 and TRBJ1-1, the complete variable domain is DGGITQSPKYLFRKEGQNVTLSCEQNLNHDAMYWYRQDPGQGLRLIYYSQIVNDFQKGDIAEGYSVSREKKESFPLTVTSAQKNPTAFYLCASSHHGANTEAFFGQGTRLTVV.

The chain has TRBV14 and TRBJ1-4; D is ambiguous. This CDR3 comprises 15 residues. CDR1 and CDR2 (germline): SGHDN, FVKESK. The germline V and J ends were trimmed by 0 bases and 5 bases, with 10 bases remaining between them. CDR3 sequence (DNA): TGTGCCAGCAGCCAAGAATCCAGGAAAAATGAAAAACTGTTTTTT. Encoded protein: CASSQESRKNEKLFF.

The rearrangement uses TRBV19 and TRBJ1-2, with 9 bases identical to TRBD1. After removal of 2 bases from V and 8 bases from J, the junction contained 3 bases not matched to a gene. The CDR3 spans 13 residues. Germline V lookup: CDR1 LNHDA, CDR2 SQIVND (reference sequence). For the CDR3, the DNA is TGTGCCAGTAGTATAAGGGACAGGGAAGGCTACACCTTC. Residues: CASSIRDREGYTF.

This clonotype occurred many times. The chain recombines TRBV29-1 with TRBJ2-5; TRBD1 might be the D (7 bases). CDR3 size: 12 residues. The germline CDR1 and CDR2 sequences are SQVTM and ANQGSEA. With 8 bases removed from V and 5 bases from J, the gap between germline ends came to 15 bases. CDR3 in amino acids: CSTNSGGETQYF. DNA of the CDR3: TGCAGCACCAACTCAGGGGGGGAGACCCAGTACTTC.

The table lists this clonotype with many counts. The gene calls are TRBV12-3 or TRBV12-4 and TRBJ1-2, with TRBD1 as a possible D gene (6 bases). V was cut by 6 bases and J by 4 bases, with 15 bases left in between. The CDR3 consists of 14 residues. The CDR3 nucleotides read TGTGCCAGCAGGCCTAAGGGGGTAGGCTATGGCTACACCTTC. As protein: CASRPKGVGYGYTF.

The chain couples TRBV7-2 to TRBJ2-7, with D perhaps being TRBD1 or TRBD2 (5 bases each). The CDR3 sequence is 14 residues long. Germline loops: CDR1 SGHTA, CDR2 FQGNSA. Trimming removed 4 bases from V and 6 bases from J, with 16 bases in between. The CDR3 region has the DNA TGTGCCAGCAGCTCCCAGGGACCGTCAGGCGAGCAGTACTTC. Its translation is CASSSQGPSGEQYF. Looking up the rest from reference TRBV7-2 and TRBJ2-7 gives the full variable domain: GAGVSQSPSNKVTEKGKDVELRCDPISGHTALYWYRQSLGQGLEFLIYFQGNSAPDKSGLPSDRFSAERTGGSVSTLTIQRTQQEDSAVYLCASSSQGPSGEQYFGPGTRLTVT.

In regard to this clonotype: This may come from a read error, since a much larger clone is one base off. The chain employs TRBV20-1 and TRBJ2-7; the D is unclear. The CDR3 extends over 13 amino acids. Per germline, CDR1 DFQATT and CDR2 SNEGSKA (reference sequence). The CDR3 loop is CSASTTVTYEQHF. DNA for the CDR3: TGCAGTGCTAGTACGACGGTGACCTACGAGCAGCACTTC.

This chain connects TRBV7-2 to TRBJ1-2; D not resolved. CDR1 and CDR2 (germline): SGHTA, FQGNSA. V lost 6 bases and J 12 bases, leaving 17 bases between the germline ends. This CDR3 region has 12 residues. CDR3 sequence (DNA): TGTGCCAGCAGGACCCTCGGGCTCGGAAACACCTTC. Encoded protein: CASRTLGLGNTF.

This clonotype was seen only a few times. The chain employs TRBV2 and TRBJ1-2; D possibly corresponds to TRBD1 (5 bases). CDR1 and CDR2 (germline): SNHLY, FYNNEI. The length of the CDR3 is 17 residues. V was trimmed by 2 bases and J by 0 bases, leaving 16 bases between them. The DNA for the CDR3 is TGTGCCAGCAGTGAAAGCGAAGGAGGGACGGCTAACTATGGCTACACCTTC. Its protein product is CASSESEGGTANYGYTF.

The gene calls are TRBV19 and TRBJ1-5, with 9 bases identical to TRBD1. With V trimmed by 3 bases and J by 6 bases, 3 bases remained unmatched. CDR1 and CDR2 (germline): LNHDA, SQIVND (reference sequence). This CDR3 region has 14 residues. The CDR3 DNA reads as TGTGCCAGTAGTATTGGGACAGGGACTCAGCCCCAGCATTTT. It specifies CASSIGTGTQPQHF.

On this clonotype itself: The junction departs from the called germline gene at one end, perhaps through a read error. The chain recombines TRBV7-9 with TRBJ1-2; tentative D call: TRBD1 (6 bases). Germline lookup yields CDR1 SEHNR and CDR2 FQNEAQ (reference sequence). The CDR3 length is 14 residues. As DNA, the CDR3 is TGTGCCAACAGCTTGCCGGGGCAGGGGTATGGCTACACCTTC. This gives the protein CANSLPGQGYGYTF.

The rearrangement joins TRBV29-1 to TRBJ1-4; tentative D call: TRBD1 (5 bases). Trimming cost V 7 bases and J 4 bases, with 13 bases left between them. Germline loops: CDR1 SQVTM, CDR2 ANQGSEA. This CDR3 has 13 amino acids. The CDR3 protein is CSESDSVNEKLFF. In DNA, the CDR3 is TGCAGCGAATCCGACAGCGTTAATGAAAAACTGTTTTTT.

The CDR3 loop reads CASSEENMDRGTLNEQYF. Written as DNA, the CDR3 is TGTGCCAGTAGCGAGGAAAACATGGACAGGGGCACCTTGAACGAGCAGTACTTC. V usage is TRBV19 and J usage is TRBJ2-7; 9 bases agree with TRBD1. J was trimmed by 5 bases and V by 6 bases; bases with no gene match: 20. The CDR3 consists of 18 residues. Germline CDR1 LNHDA, CDR2 SQIVND (reference sequence). Supplemented by reference TRBV19 and TRBJ2-7, the full variable domain reads DGGITQSPKYLFRKEGQNVTLSCEQNLNHDAMYWYRQDPGQGLRLIYYSQIVNDFQKGDIAEGYSVSREKKESFPLTVTSAQKNPTAFYLCASSEENMDRGTLNEQYFGPGTRLTVT.

The sample holds a few counts of this clonotype. CDR3: CASPSDRGSGYTF. The CDR3 DNA is TGTGCCAGCCCCAGCGACAGGGGAAGCGGCTACACCTTC. V and J are TRBV6-1 and TRBJ1-2; TRBD1 matches at 8 bases. CDR1 MNHNS and CDR2 SASEGT come from the germline V gene. The ends lost 8 bases at V and 8 bases at J; junction bases unmatched: 10. CDR3 length: 13 amino acids.

V gene TRBV7-9 combines with J gene TRBJ2-2, with 9 bases lining up with TRBD1. Germline lookup yields CDR1 SEHNR and CDR2 FQNEAQ (reference sequence). This CDR3 contains 15 residues. After removal of 5 bases from V and 3 bases from J, the junction contained 4 bases not matched to a gene. The DNA for the CDR3 is TGTGCCAGCAGCCCCACAGGGGGCGACACCGGGGAGCTGTTTTTT. Protein: CASSPTGGDTGELFF.

This rearrangement joins TRBV2 to TRBJ1-6; D uncertain. V dropped 4 bases and J dropped 0 bases, with 13 bases sitting between them. This CDR3 contains 17 residues. Germline CDR1 SNHLY, CDR2 FYNNEI. The CDR3 sequence is CASSVSGSSSYNSPLHF. Here the CDR3 DNA reads TGTGCCAGCAGTGTTAGCGGAAGCAGCTCCTATAATTCACCCCTCCACTTT.

Remarks on this clonotype: This clone may be a read error of a much larger clone one base away. The chain carries TRBV29-1 and TRBJ2-5; TRBD2 matches 8 bases. CDR1 is SQVTM, CDR2 ANQGSEA, per germline. Trimming took 7 bases from V and 7 from J; bases not matched to a gene: 8. The CDR3 is made up of 12 amino acids. The CDR3 protein is CSGREGVGTQYF. CDR3 nucleotides: TGCAGCGGACGGGAGGGGGTAGGGACCCAGTACTTC.